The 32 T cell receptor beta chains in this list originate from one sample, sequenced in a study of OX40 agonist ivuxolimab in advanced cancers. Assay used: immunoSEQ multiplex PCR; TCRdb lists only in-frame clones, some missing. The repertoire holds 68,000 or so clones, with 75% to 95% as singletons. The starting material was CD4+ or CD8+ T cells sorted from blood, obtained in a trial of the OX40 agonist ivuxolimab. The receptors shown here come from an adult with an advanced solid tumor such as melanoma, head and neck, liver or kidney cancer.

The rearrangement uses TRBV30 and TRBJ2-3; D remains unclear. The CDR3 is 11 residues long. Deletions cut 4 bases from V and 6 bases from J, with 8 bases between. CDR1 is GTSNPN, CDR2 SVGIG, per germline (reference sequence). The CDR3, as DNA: TGTGCCTGGACTTTGTTGGATACGCAGTATTTT. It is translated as CAWTLLDTQYF.

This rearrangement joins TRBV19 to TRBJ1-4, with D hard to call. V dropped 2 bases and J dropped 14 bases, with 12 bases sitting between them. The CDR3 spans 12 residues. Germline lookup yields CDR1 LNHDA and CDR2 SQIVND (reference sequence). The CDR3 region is CASSISAEFLFF. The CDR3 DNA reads TGTGCCAGTAGTATATCAGCGGAGTTTCTGTTTTTT.

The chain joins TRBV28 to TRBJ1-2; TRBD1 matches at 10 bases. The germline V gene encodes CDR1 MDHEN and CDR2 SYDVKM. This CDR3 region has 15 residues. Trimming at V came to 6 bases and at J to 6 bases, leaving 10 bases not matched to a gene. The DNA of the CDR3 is TGTGCCAGCAGCACTCGGGACAGGGGCTACGATGGCTACACCTTC. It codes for CASSTRDRGYDGYTF.

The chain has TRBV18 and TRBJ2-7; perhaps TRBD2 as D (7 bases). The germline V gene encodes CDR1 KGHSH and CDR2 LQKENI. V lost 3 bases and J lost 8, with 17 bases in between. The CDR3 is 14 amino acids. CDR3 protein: CASSPGGGAPQQYF. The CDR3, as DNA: TGTGCCAGCTCACCTGGAGGGGGGGCCCCGCAGCAGTACTTC.

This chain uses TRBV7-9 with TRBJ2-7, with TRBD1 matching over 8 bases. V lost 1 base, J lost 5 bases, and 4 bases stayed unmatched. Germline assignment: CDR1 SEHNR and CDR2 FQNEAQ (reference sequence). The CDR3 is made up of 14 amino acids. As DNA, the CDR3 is TGTGCCAGCAGCTTAGGGGACAGGTTCAACGAGCAGTACTTC. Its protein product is CASSLGDRFNEQYF.

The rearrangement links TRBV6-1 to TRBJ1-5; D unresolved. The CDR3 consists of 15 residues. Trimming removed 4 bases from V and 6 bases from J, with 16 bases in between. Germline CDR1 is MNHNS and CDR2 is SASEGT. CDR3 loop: CASSGPLSSLQPQHF. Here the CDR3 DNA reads TGTGCCAGCAGTGGGCCTCTAAGCTCGCTTCAGCCCCAGCATTTT.

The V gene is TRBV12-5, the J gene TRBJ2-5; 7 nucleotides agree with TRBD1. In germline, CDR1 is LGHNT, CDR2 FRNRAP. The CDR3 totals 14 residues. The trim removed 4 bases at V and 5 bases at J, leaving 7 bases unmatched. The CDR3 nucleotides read TGTGCTAGTGGTTCTGGACAGGCGGCCGAGACCCAGTACTTC. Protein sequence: CASGSGQAAETQYF.

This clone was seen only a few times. CDR3 DNA: TGTGCCAGCAGCGGGGACAGGAGAAACATTCAGTACTTC. Its protein product is CASSGDRRNIQYF. The chain has TRBV5-6 and TRBJ2-4, with 8 bases lining up with TRBD1. The CDR3 has 13 amino acids. Germline CDR1 reads SGHDT; CDR2 reads YYEEEE. Trimming took 4 bases from V and 6 from J; bases not matched to a gene: 3.

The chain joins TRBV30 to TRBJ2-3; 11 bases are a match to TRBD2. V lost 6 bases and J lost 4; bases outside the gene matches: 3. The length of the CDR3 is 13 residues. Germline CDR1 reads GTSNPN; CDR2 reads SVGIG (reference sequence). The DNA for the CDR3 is TGTGCCTGTACTAGCGGGAGCGCAGATACGCAGTATTTT. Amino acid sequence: CACTSGSADTQYF.

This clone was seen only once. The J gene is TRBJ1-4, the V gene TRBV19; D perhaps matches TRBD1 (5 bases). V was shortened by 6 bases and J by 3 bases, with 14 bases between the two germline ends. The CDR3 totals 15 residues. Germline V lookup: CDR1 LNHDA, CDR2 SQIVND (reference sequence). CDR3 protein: CASSPRGAANEKLFF. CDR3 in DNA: TGTGCCAGTAGCCCCAGAGGGGCGGCTAATGAAAAACTGTTTTTT.

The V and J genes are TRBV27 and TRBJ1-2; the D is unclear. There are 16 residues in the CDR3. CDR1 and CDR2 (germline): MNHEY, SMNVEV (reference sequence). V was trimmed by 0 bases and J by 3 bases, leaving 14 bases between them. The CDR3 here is CASSLSPTTGDYGYTF. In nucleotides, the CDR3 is TGTGCCAGCAGTTTATCCCCAACTACCGGGGACTATGGCTACACCTTC.

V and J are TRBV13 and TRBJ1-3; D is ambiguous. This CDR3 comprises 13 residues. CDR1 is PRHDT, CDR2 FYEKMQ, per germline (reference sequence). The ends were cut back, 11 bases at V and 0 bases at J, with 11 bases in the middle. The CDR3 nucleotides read TGTGCCGCACAAGCCTTCTCTGGAAACACCATATATTTT. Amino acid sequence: CAAQAFSGNTIYF.

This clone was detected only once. This CDR3 reads CSARGPKEQYF. DNA for the CDR3: TGCAGTGCTAGAGGGCCGAAGGAGCAGTACTTC. The chain has TRBV20-1 and TRBJ2-7; D unresolved. V lost 1 base and J lost 7, with 8 bases in between. The CDR3 consists of 11 residues. CDR1 is DFQATT and CDR2 is SNEGSKA in the germline V gene (reference sequence).

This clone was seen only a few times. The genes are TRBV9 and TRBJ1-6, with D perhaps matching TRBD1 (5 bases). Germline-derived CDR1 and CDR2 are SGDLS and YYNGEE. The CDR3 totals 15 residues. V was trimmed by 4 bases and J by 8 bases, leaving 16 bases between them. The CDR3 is CASSPLAGLDSPLHF. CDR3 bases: TGTGCCAGCAGCCCCCTGGCAGGGTTGGATTCACCCCTCCACTTT.

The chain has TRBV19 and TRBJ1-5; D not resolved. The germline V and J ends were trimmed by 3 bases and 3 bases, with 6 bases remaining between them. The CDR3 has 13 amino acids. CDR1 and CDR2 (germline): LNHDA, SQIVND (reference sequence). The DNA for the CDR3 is TGTGCCAGTAGTATCAGAATCAATCAGCCCCAGCATTTT. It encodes CASSIRINQPQHF.

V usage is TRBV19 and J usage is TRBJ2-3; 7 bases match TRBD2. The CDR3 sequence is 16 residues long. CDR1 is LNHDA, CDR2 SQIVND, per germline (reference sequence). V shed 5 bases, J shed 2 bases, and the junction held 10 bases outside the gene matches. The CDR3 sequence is CASSPRHGGITDTQYF. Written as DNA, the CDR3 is TGTGCCAGTAGTCCACGGCACGGGGGGATCACAGATACGCAGTATTTT.

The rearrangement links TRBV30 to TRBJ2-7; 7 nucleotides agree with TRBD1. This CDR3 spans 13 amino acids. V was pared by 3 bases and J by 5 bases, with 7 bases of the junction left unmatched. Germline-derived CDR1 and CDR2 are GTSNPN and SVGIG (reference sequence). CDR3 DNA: TGTGCCTGGAGGAGGGGACAGATCGACGAGCAGTACTTC. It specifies CAWRRGQIDEQYF.

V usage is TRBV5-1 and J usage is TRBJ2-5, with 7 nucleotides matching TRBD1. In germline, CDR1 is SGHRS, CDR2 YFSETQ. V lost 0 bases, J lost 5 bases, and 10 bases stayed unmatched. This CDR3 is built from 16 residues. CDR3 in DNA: TGCGCCAGCAGCTTGGTATCGGTAGGGGGCCGGGAGACCCAGTACTTC. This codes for CASSLVSVGGRETQYF.

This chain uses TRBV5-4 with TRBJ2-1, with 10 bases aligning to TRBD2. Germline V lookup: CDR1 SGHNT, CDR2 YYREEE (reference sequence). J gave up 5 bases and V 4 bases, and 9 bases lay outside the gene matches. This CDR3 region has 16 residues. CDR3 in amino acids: CASSVGLAGANNEQFF. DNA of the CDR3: TGTGCCAGCAGCGTCGGGCTAGCGGGGGCCAACAATGAGCAGTTCTTC.

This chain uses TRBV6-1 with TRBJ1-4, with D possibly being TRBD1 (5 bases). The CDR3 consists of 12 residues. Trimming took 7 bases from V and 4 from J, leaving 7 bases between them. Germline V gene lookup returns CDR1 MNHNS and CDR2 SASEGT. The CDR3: CASTRGNEKLFF. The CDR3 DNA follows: TGTGCCAGCACAAGGGGTAATGAAAAACTGTTTTTT.

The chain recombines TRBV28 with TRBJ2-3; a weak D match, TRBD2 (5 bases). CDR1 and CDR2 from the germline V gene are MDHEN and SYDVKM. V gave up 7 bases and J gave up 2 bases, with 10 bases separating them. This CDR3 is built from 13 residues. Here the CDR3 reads CASTGRFTDTQYF. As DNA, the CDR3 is TGTGCCAGCACGGGAAGGTTCACAGATACGCAGTATTTT. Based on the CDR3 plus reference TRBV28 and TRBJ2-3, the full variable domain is DVKVTQSSRYLVKRTGEKVFLECVQDMDHENMFWYRQDPGLGLRLIYFSYDVKMKEKGDIPEGYSVSREKKERFSLILESASTNQTSMYLCASTGRFTDTQYFGPGTRLTVL.

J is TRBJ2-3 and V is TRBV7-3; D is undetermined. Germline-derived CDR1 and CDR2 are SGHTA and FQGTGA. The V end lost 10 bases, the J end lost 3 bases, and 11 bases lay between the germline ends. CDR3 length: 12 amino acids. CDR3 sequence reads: CATGSDTDTQYF. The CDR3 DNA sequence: TGTGCCACTGGGTCCGATACAGATACGCAGTATTTT.

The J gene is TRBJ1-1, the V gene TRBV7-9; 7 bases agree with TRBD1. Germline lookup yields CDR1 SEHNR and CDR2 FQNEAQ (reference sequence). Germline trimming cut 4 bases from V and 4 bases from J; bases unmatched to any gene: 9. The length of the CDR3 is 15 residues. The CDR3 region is CASSSSGQYSTEAFF. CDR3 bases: TGTGCCAGCAGCTCCTCGGGACAGTATAGCACTGAAGCTTTCTTT.

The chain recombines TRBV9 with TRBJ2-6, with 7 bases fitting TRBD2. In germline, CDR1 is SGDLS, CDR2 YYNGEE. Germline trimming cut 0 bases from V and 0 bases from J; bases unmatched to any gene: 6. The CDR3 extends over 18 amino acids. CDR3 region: CASSVGEGRASGANVLTF. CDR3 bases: TGTGCCAGCAGCGTAGGGGAGGGACGGGCCTCTGGGGCCAACGTCCTGACTTTC.

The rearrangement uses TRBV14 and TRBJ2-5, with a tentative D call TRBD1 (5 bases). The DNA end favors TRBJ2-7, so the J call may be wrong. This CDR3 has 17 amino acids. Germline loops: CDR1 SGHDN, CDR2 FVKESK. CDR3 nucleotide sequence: TGTGCCAGCAGCCAAGCCCGACCCGATGCAGGGTACTACGAGCAGTACTTC. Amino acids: CASSQARPDAGYYEQYF.

The CDR3 DNA reads TGTGCCAGCAGCCAAGTTATGGCCTCCTACAATGAGCAGTTCTTC. It encodes CASSQVMASYNEQFF. The rearrangement links TRBV14 to TRBJ2-1; D not certain. Per the germline V gene, CDR1 is SGHDN and CDR2 is FVKESK. Trimming stripped 1 base from V and 0 bases from J, with 7 bases between. The CDR3 spans 15 residues. The variable domain in full, completed from reference TRBV14 and TRBJ2-1, reads EAGVTQFPSHSVIEKGQTVTLRCDPISGHDNLYWYRRVMGKEIKFLLHFVKESKQDESGMPNNRFLAERTGGTYSTLKVQPAELEDSGVYFCASSQVMASYNEQFFGPGTRLTVL.

This CDR3 is CATSGRLAGGQGETQYF. CDR3 DNA sequence: TGTGCCACCAGCGGACGACTAGCGGGGGGGCAGGGAGAGACCCAGTACTTC. The gene calls are TRBV15 and TRBJ2-5; TRBD2 matches 14 bases. In germline, CDR1 is LNHNV, CDR2 YYDKDF (reference sequence). The J segment lost 4 bases and the V segment lost 5 bases, leaving 9 bases of the junction unmatched. This CDR3 has 17 amino acids.

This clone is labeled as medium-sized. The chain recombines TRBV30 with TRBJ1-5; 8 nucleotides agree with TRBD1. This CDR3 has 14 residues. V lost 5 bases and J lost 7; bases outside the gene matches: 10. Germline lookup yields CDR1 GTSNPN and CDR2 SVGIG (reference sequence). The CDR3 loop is CAWSPTGARQPQHF. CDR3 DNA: TGTGCCTGGTCCCCGACAGGGGCTAGGCAGCCCCAGCATTTT.

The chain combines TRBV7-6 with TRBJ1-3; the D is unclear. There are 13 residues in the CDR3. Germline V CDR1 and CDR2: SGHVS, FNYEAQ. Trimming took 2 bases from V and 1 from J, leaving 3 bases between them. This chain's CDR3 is CASSLSSGNTIYF. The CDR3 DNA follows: TGTGCCAGCAGCTTATCTTCTGGAAACACCATATATTTT.

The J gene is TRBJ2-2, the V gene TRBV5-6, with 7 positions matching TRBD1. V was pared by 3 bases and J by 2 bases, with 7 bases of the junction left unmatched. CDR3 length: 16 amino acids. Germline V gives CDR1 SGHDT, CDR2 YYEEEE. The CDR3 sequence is CASSWIGTENTGELFF. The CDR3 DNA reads TGTGCCAGCAGCTGGATCGGGACAGAAAACACCGGGGAGCTGTTTTTT.

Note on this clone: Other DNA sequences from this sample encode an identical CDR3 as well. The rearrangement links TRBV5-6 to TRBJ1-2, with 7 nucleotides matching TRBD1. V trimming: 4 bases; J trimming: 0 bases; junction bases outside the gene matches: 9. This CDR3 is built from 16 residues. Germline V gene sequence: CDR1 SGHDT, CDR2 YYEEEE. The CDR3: CASSPAGQVSNYGYTF. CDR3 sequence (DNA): TGTGCCAGCAGCCCCGCCGGACAGGTCTCTAACTATGGCTACACCTTC.

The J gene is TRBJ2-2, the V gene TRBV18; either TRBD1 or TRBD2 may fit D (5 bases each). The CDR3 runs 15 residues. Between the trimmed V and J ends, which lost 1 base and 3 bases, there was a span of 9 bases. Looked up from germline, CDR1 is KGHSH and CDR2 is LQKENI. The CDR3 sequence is CASSPLQGDTGELFF. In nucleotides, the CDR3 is TGTGCCAGCTCACCACTTCAGGGAGACACCGGGGAGCTGTTTTTT.